One sample yielded the 3 T cell receptor beta chains listed below, sequenced in a study of early T cells in non-severe SARS-CoV-2 infection. TCRdb itself ran the 5' RACE reads through MiXCR, one entry per CDR3 protein. Of about 59,000 distinct CDR3 sequences listed, roughly 12% are singletons. Sequencing was carried out using whole blood. The receptor source for this set is an adult who was a healthcare worker with PCR-confirmed SARS-CoV-2 infection or an uninfected control (not recorded which).

This clonotype was counted at least ten times. The chain couples TRBV11-2 to TRBJ2-2; D gene uncertain. From germline, CDR1 is SGHAT and CDR2 FQNNGV. V lost 5 bases, J lost 8 bases, and 27 bases lay in between. The CDR3 is made up of 18 amino acids. In DNA form, the CDR3 reads TGTGCCAGCAGCCGAAGGTTCCAGCTGGATTCCTCCCGAGGGGAGCTGTTTTTT. It codes for CASSRRFQLDSSRGELFF.

This clonotype was seen repeatedly, ten times or more. The chain combines TRBV5-1 with TRBJ2-2, with 16 nucleotides matching TRBD2. The CDR3 totals 17 residues. V was clipped by 4 bases and J by 6 bases; unmatched bases: 6. CDR1 SGHRS and CDR2 YFSETQ come from the germline V gene. The DNA for the CDR3 is TGCGCCAGCAGCCCGGGACTAGCGGGAGGGCCCTCCGGGGAGCTGTTTTTT. It is translated as CASSPGLAGGPSGELFF.

This clonotype was counted ten times or more. The chain employs TRBV28 and TRBJ2-7; D call uncertain. There are 12 residues in the CDR3. The ends were cut back, 5 bases at V and 6 bases at J, with 11 bases in the middle. CDR1 and CDR2 (germline): MDHEN, SYDVKM. CDR3 nucleotide sequence: TGTGCCAGCAGTCTTGGATACGGCGAGCAGTACTTC. Translation: CASSLGYGEQYF.